This TCR beta chain was identified in a study of blood T cell repertoires in COVID-19. From germline, CDR1 is MNHEY and CDR2 SVGEGT. This CDR3 is built from 16 residues. Trimming took 5 bases from V and 11 from J; bases not matched to a gene: 15. Per the original data handling: Estimation of nucleated cell counts relied on the amplification of reference gene primers. Profiled with immunoSEQ multiplex PCR; TCRdb holds only in-frame clones, not every one. V, J and clone size are taken as reported in that table, and D and trimming were inferred from the DNA itself. The sample carries about 270,000 clones, around 87% recorded once. This clone was detected only a few times.

The chain couples TRBV6-2 or TRBV6-3 to TRBJ1-5, with 10 bases aligning to TRBD1. This receptor was identified in a woman aged 45-65 years with acute or convalescent COVID-19. The sequencing sample was made of peripheral blood. CDR3 nucleotides: TGTGCCAGCAGTCCACCCCGGGGACAGGGGATAATGGCCCAGCATTTT. Its protein is CASSPPRGQGIMAQHF.